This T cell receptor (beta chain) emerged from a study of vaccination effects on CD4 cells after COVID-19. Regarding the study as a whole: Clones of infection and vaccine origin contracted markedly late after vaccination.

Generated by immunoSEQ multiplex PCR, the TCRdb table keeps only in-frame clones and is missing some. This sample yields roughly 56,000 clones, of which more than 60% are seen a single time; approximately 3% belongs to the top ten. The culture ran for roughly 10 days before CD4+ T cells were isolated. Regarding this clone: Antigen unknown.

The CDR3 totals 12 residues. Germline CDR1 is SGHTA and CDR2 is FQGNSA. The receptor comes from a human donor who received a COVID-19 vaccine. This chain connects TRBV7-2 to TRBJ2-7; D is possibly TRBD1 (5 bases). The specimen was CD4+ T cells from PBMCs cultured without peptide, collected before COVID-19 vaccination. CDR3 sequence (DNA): TGTGCCAGCAGCTTAGACAGGACCAGGGTCCACGTC. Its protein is CASSLDRTRVHV.